Each of the 27 T cell receptor beta chains below was sequenced from the same sample in a study of radiotherapy plus CTLA-4 blockade in lung cancer. Only in-frame clones appear in the TCRdb table, and some are missing; sequencing was by immunoSEQ multiplex PCR. This sample has around 80,000 clones, with 84% found just once. Sequencing was performed on peripheral blood, taken from a patient treated with radiotherapy plus ipilimumab. These receptors were obtained from a human donor with non-small cell lung cancer who had stable disease on radiotherapy plus ipilimumab.

This chain uses TRBV2 with TRBJ2-7, with D maybe TRBD2 (6 bases). Deletions cut 8 bases from V and 4 bases from J, with 12 bases between. CDR1 is SNHLY, CDR2 FYNNEI, per germline. This CDR3 region has 12 residues. The CDR3 DNA is TGTGCCAGCCGAGGCGGAGGGTACGAGCAGTACTTC. This sequence encodes CASRGGGYEQYF. Filled out from reference TRBV2 and TRBJ2-7, the complete variable domain reads EPEVTQTPSHQVTQMGQEVILRCVPISNHLYFYWYRQILGQKVEFLVSFYNNEISEKSEIFDDQFSVERPDGSNFTLKIRSTKLEDSAMYFCASRGGGYEQYFGPGTRLTVT.

This chain uses TRBV27 with TRBJ1-5; the D gene is possibly TRBD1 (6 bases). Germline loops: CDR1 MNHEY, CDR2 SMNVEV (reference sequence). The CDR3 covers 16 residues. Trimming pared 8 bases from V and 3 bases from J, leaving 20 bases between. The CDR3 bases are TGTGCCAGCGGCACGAGGGAAACAGGGCCCAATCAGCCCCAGCATTTT. The encoded protein is CASGTRETGPNQPQHF.

The rearrangement joins TRBV6-6 to TRBJ1-4; TRBD1 matches 9 bases. CDR3 length: 16 residues. Trimming took 4 bases from V and 12 from J; bases not matched to a gene: 15. Germline V CDR1 and CDR2: MNHNY, SVGAGI (reference sequence). DNA of the CDR3: TGTGCCAGCAGTTTCGCGACCGGGACAGGGAGAGGAGAACTGTTTTTT. Encoded protein: CASSFATGTGRGELFF.

Turning to this clone: The conserved phenylalanine or tryptophan normally closing the CDR3 is absent here, so this likely arose from a read error. The chain couples TRBV7-3 to TRBJ2-3; TRBD1 is a possible D gene (5 bases). V lost 2 bases and J 2 bases, leaving 14 bases between the germline ends. CDR1 is SGHTA, CDR2 FQGTGA, per germline. CDR3 length: 16 residues. CDR3 in amino acids: CASSLSPGLNTDTQYL. CDR3 nucleotides: TGTGCCAGCAGCTTATCTCCAGGGTTAAACACAGATACGCAGTATCTT.

This clone has a single count. This rearrangement joins TRBV2 to TRBJ2-7; D assignment may be TRBD1 or TRBD2 (6 bases each). V was cut by 1 base and J by 4 bases, with 11 bases left in between. The length of the CDR3 is 14 residues. Germline assignment: CDR1 SNHLY and CDR2 FYNNEI. The CDR3: CASSEGQAGYEQYF. CDR3 DNA: TGTGCCAGCAGTGAAGGACAGGCGGGGTACGAGCAGTACTTC.

This chain links TRBV5-6 with TRBJ1-1; 7 nucleotides line up with TRBD1. The junction had 19 bases not matched to a gene; V was cut back by 4 bases and J by 10 bases. The CDR3 covers 16 residues. Germline V lookup: CDR1 SGHDT, CDR2 YYEEEE. The CDR3 reads CASSLLRVNRGSVAFF. The CDR3 DNA follows: TGTGCCAGCAGCCTACTAAGAGTAAACAGGGGAAGTGTAGCTTTCTTT.

The chain couples TRBV29-1 to TRBJ1-2; D not resolved. The germline V and J ends were trimmed by 0 bases and 3 bases, with 17 bases remaining between them. CDR3 length: 16 amino acids. Germline assignment: CDR1 SQVTM and CDR2 ANQGSEA. CDR3 sequence reads: CSVEEGRLGRDYGYTF. Here the CDR3 DNA reads TGCAGCGTTGAAGAGGGCAGGTTAGGGAGAGACTATGGCTACACCTTC.

The chain couples TRBV5-1 to TRBJ2-7, with D possibly being TRBD2 (6 bases). This CDR3 has 13 residues. Per germline, CDR1 SGHRS and CDR2 YFSETQ. Trimming took 0 bases from V and 4 from J, leaving 8 bases between them. The chain's CDR3 is CASSLGLGYEQYF. DNA for the CDR3: TGCGCCAGCAGCTTGGGACTAGGATACGAGCAGTACTTC.

This chain joins TRBV6-5 and TRBJ2-1; TRBD1 agrees at 9 bases. CDR3 size: 15 residues. The V segment lost 6 bases and the J segment 1 base; nucleotides outside the gene matches: 4. The germline V gene encodes CDR1 MNHEY and CDR2 SVGAGI. CDR3 DNA sequence: TGTGCCAGCAGACCCGACAGGGGGTCCTACAATGAGCAGTTCTTC. Translating gives CASRPDRGSYNEQFF.

The rearrangement uses TRBV11-2 and TRBJ1-2; D is unresolved. Germline loops: CDR1 SGHAT, CDR2 FQNNGV. This CDR3 contains 12 residues. V was shortened by 0 bases and J by 10 bases, with 9 bases between the two germline ends. The CDR3 DNA reads TGTGCCAGCAGCTTAGAGGGCCCAACCTACACCTTC. It yields the protein CASSLEGPTYTF.

V gene TRBV2 combines with J gene TRBJ1-5; unclear D gene. This CDR3 contains 16 residues. Per germline, CDR1 SNHLY and CDR2 FYNNEI. V lost 1 base and J lost 1, with 11 bases in between. CDR3 nucleotide sequence: TGTGCCAGCAGTGAAGGGATTGTACAAAGCAATCAGCCCCAGCATTTT. Encoded protein: CASSEGIVQSNQPQHF.

V and J are TRBV5-6 and TRBJ2-7; tentatively, D is TRBD2 (5 bases). The germline CDR1 and CDR2 sequences are SGHDT and YYEEEE. With 1 base removed from V and 1 base from J, the gap between germline ends came to 12 bases. CDR3 length: 15 amino acids. The CDR3 nucleotides read TGTGCCAGCAGCTTGCTTTTAGCGCAATCCTACGAGCAGTACTTC. Amino acids: CASSLLLAQSYEQYF.

The CDR3 bases are TGTGCCAGCAGCCATCGGGACTCCCGTCGTTTCGAGCAGTACTTC. As protein: CASSHRDSRRFEQYF. The rearrangement joins TRBV7-9 to TRBJ2-7; D might be TRBD2 (6 bases). This CDR3 region has 15 residues. Germline values: CDR1 SEHNR, CDR2 FQNEAQ (reference sequence). Deletions cut 5 bases from V and 6 bases from J, with 20 bases between.

The rearrangement links TRBV5-5 to TRBJ1-2; 7 nucleotides align to TRBD1. The CDR3 loop spans 14 amino acids. Germline V gene sequence: CDR1 SGHKS, CDR2 YYEKEE (reference sequence). V was clipped by 0 bases and J by 7 bases; unmatched bases: 6. For the CDR3, the DNA is TGTGCCAGCAGCTTGGGACAGGGAATAGGTGGCTACACCTTC. This encodes CASSLGQGIGGYTF.

The chain joins TRBV4-2 to TRBJ2-5, with 9 bases aligning to TRBD2. The CDR3 sequence is 15 residues long. CDR1 is LGHNA and CDR2 is YNFKEQ in the germline V gene. The J segment lost 5 bases and the V segment lost 5 bases, leaving 9 bases of the junction unmatched. CDR3 amino acids: CASSGRGGPGETQYF. Written as DNA, the CDR3 is TGTGCCAGCAGCGGGCGGGGGGGCCCCGGGGAGACCCAGTACTTC.

This clone appeared a few times. This CDR3 is CASSSGTGGNSPLHF. In nucleotides, the CDR3 is TGTGCCAGCAGCTCCGGGACAGGGGGGAATTCACCCCTCCACTTT. V gene TRBV7-2 combines with J gene TRBJ1-6, with 11 bases lining up with TRBD1. J gave up 7 bases and V 4 bases, and 3 bases lay outside the gene matches. Germline V gene data show CDR1 as SGHTA and CDR2 as FQGNSA. The CDR3 spans 15 residues.

Only one count was recorded for this clone. The chain uses TRBV27 and TRBJ2-7, with TRBD1 matching 10 bases. This CDR3 has 14 residues. The V gene end was trimmed by 4 bases and the J gene end by 5 bases; junction bases not matched to a gene: 5. CDR1 and CDR2 from the germline V gene are MNHEY and SMNVEV (reference sequence). Written as DNA, the CDR3 is TGTGCCAGCAGTTCAGACAGGGGGCGGAACGAGCAGTACTTC. Translated: CASSSDRGRNEQYF.

DNA for the CDR3: TGCAGCGTCGATACGACAGGGGGTGGCTACACCTTC. Protein sequence: CSVDTTGGGYTF. This chain links TRBV29-1 with TRBJ1-2, with 9 positions matching TRBD1. CDR1 and CDR2 from the germline V gene are SQVTM and ANQGSEA. This CDR3 has 12 residues. V trimming: 6 bases; J trimming: 7 bases; junction bases outside the gene matches: 6.

CDR3 bases: TGCGCCAGCAGCTTGGTCGCAGGGGTGATAGGGAACTCCTACGAGCAGTACTTC. This encodes CASSLVAGVIGNSYEQYF. The chain uses TRBV5-1 and TRBJ2-7, with D tentatively TRBD1 (6 bases). The CDR3 is 18 amino acids. V was clipped by 0 bases and J by 0 bases, with 19 bases between them. Germline-derived CDR1 and CDR2 are SGHRS and YFSETQ.

V and J are TRBV9 and TRBJ1-1; D remains ambiguous. The CDR3 is made up of 15 amino acids. V lost 0 bases, J lost 2 bases, and 11 bases lay in between. Germline values: CDR1 SGDLS, CDR2 YYNGEE. The CDR3 is CASSVDPTVNTEAFF. The CDR3 nucleotides read TGTGCCAGCAGCGTAGACCCCACAGTAAACACTGAAGCTTTCTTT.

This chain connects TRBV2 to TRBJ1-5, with a weak D call TRBD1 (5 bases). Germline CDR1 SNHLY, CDR2 FYNNEI. Trimming removed 7 bases at V and 6 bases at J, with 13 bases between. CDR3 length: 13 residues. In nucleotides, the CDR3 is TGTGCCAGCATGGGGGATTTACGTCAGCCCCAGCATTTT. It specifies CASMGDLRQPQHF.

The chain recombines TRBV19 with TRBJ1-5, with D possibly TRBD1 on 5 matching bases. The CDR3 consists of 14 residues. Trimming took 8 bases from V and 0 from J, leaving 11 bases between them. Germline lookup yields CDR1 LNHDA and CDR2 SQIVND (reference sequence). Here the CDR3 DNA reads TGTGCCAGTCGGCGGGGGGATAGCAATCAGCCCCAGCATTTT. Its translation is CASRRGDSNQPQHF.

A note on this clone: Other DNA sequences from this sample encode an identical CDR3 as well. The rearrangement links TRBV5-1 to TRBJ2-7, with 7 nucleotides matching TRBD1. The CDR3 is made up of 12 amino acids. V dropped 4 bases and J dropped 3; count of bases not matched to a gene: 1. From germline, CDR1 is SGHRS and CDR2 YFSETQ. Written as DNA, the CDR3 is TGCGCCAGCAGCAGGGACAGCTACGAGCAGTACTTC. This encodes CASSRDSYEQYF. Full variable domain (rest looked up from reference TRBV5-1 and TRBJ2-7): KAGVTQTPRYLIKTRGQQVTLSCSPISGHRSVSWYQQTPGQGLQFLFEYFSETQRNKGNFPGRFSGRQFSNSRSEMNVSTLELGDSALYLCASSRDSYEQYFGPGTRLTVT.

The rearrangement joins TRBV9 to TRBJ2-1; the D is unclear. Germline V gene sequence: CDR1 SGDLS, CDR2 YYNGEE. CDR3 length equals 16 residues. The V gene lost 0 bases and the J gene lost 2 bases, with 12 bases spanning the gap. CDR3: CASSVGVGLTYNEQFF. CDR3 bases: TGTGCCAGCAGCGTAGGAGTGGGTTTAACCTACAATGAGCAGTTCTTC. The full variable domain, its missing parts supplied by reference TRBV9 and TRBJ2-1, is DSGVTQTPKHLITATGQRVTLRCSPRSGDLSVYWYQQSLDQGLQFLIQYYNGEERAKGNILERFSAQQFPDLHSELNLSSLELGDSALYFCASSVGVGLTYNEQFFGPGTRLTVL.

The chain employs TRBV4-1 and TRBJ1-2, with TRBD1 as a possible D gene (5 bases). V shed 0 bases and J shed 4 bases, with 15 bases lying between them. CDR3 length: 16 residues. Germline loops: CDR1 MGHRA, CDR2 YSYEKL. The CDR3 is CASSQDRGRQFYGYTF. The CDR3 DNA reads as TGCGCCAGCAGCCAAGATAGGGGCAGGCAATTCTATGGCTACACCTTC.

The genes are TRBV6-1 and TRBJ1-5; TRBD1 matches 10 bases. V trimming: 6 bases; J trimming: 3 bases; junction bases outside the gene matches: 5. The CDR3 is 15 residues long. Germline V gene data show CDR1 as MNHNS and CDR2 as SASEGT. CDR3: CASSSGTGANQPQHF. Written as DNA, the CDR3 is TGTGCCAGCAGCTCCGGGACAGGGGCCAATCAGCCCCAGCATTTT.

This clone was counted a few times. The chain carries TRBV19 and TRBJ2-7; D might be TRBD2 (6 bases). Germline V lookup: CDR1 LNHDA, CDR2 SQIVND (reference sequence). This CDR3 is 13 amino acids long. Trimming removed 10 bases from V and 3 bases from J, with 16 bases in between. The CDR3 is CATSLRRGYEQYF. CDR3 nucleotide sequence: TGTGCCACTTCCCTCAGGCGGGGCTACGAGCAGTACTTC.